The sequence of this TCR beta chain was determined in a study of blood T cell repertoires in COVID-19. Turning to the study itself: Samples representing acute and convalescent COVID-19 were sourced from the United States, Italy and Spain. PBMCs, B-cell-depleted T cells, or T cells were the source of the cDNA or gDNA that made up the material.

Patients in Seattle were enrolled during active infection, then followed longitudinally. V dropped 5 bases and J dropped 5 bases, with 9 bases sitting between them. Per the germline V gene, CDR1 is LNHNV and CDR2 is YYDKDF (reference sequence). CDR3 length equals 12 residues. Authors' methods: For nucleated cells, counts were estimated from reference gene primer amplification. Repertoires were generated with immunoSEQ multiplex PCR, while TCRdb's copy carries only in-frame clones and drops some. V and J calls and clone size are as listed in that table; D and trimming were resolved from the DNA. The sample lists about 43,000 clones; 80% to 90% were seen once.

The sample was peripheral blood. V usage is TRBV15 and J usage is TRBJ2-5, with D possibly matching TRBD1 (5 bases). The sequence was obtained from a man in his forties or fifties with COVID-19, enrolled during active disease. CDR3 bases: TGTGCCACCAGCCCAGGGATGGAGACCCAGTACTTC. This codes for CATSPGMETQYF.